This TCR beta chain originates from a study of synovial regulatory T cells in juvenile arthritis. The wider study: Treatments: a few naive, six or seven methotrexate, one methotrexate plus infliximab, one unknown. Study results and caveats: Largely private between patients, iaTreg TCR repertoires showed partial overlap with synovial Teff and blood CPL repertoires.

Some clones are missing from TCRdb's copy, which holds only in-frame ones; the method was immunoSEQ multiplex PCR. The table counts about 10,000 clones; more than 0.85% lies in the top ten. This CDR3 spans 13 amino acids. DNA for this receptor is not on file. Germline V gene sequence: CDR1 SGHVS, CDR2 FQNEAQ. On this clone: Its specificity is not known.

The chain combines TRBV7-8 with TRBJ2-7; TCRdb proposes TRBD2, but this gene call is untestable without DNA. The receptor's source is a donor between 2 and 29 years old with juvenile idiopathic arthritis. Sequenced material: Treg cells from blood. Sample subset: remaining (HLA-DR-negative) circulating blood Treg cells. CDR3 in amino acids: CASTLRVEYEQYF.